This T cell receptor beta chain was identified in a study of control samples from healthy donors and cancer patients. Produced via immunoSEQ multiplex PCR; TCRdb's table is partial and in-frame only. The profile shows under 300,000 clones, almost 85% of them singletons. Between the trimmed V and J ends, which lost 1 base and 4 bases, there was a span of 17 bases. Germline CDR1 and CDR2: MDHEN and SYDVKM. The CDR3 consists of 17 residues. The sequence was collected from a woman in her sixties with lung cancer. The sequenced sample was PBMCs. The chain carries TRBV28 and TRBJ1-3; D possibly corresponds to TRBD1 (5 bases). CDR3 DNA: TGTGCCAGCAGTTTATCCACGGCACAGGCGTCAGGAAACACCATATATTTT. Its translation: CASSLSTAQASGNTIYF.